These 24 T cell receptor beta chains were all obtained from the same sample, sequenced in a study of identical twins. TCRdb itself ran the 5' RACE reads through MiXCR, one entry per CDR3 protein. The sample has roughly 1.6 million distinct CDR3 sequences, around a third seen once; the top ten hold roughly 0.3%. The material sequenced was cord blood. The receptors derive from a newborn girl in good health.

V usage is TRBV20-1 and J usage is TRBJ2-4; TRBD1 is a possible D gene (5 bases). Judging by the DNA end, TRBJ2-7 fits better; the J call may be wrong. Germline values: CDR1 DFQATT, CDR2 SNEGSKA (reference sequence). The CDR3 is 13 residues long. CDR3 nucleotides: TGCAGTGCTAATGTGAAGGGGTTCTACGAGCAGTACTTC. This codes for CSANVKGFYEQYF.

The rearrangement links TRBV15 to TRBJ2-7; the match to TRBD2 covers 7 bases. This CDR3 contains 14 residues. Germline V gene sequence: CDR1 LNHNV, CDR2 YYDKDF (reference sequence). V dropped 1 base and J dropped 6; count of bases not matched to a gene: 6. The CDR3 region is CATSRGLAAGEQYF. In nucleotides, the CDR3 is TGTGCCACCAGCAGAGGGCTAGCGGCGGGCGAGCAGTACTTC.

The chain combines TRBV7-8 with TRBJ2-1; TRBD2 matches at 7 bases. This CDR3 is 15 amino acids long. Trimming removed 5 bases from V and 5 bases from J; junction bases left unmatched: 9. Germline V CDR1 and CDR2: SGHVS, FQNEAQ. The CDR3 protein is CASSPWASGNNEQFF. CDR3 coding DNA: TGTGCCAGCAGCCCGTGGGCTAGCGGAAACAATGAGCAGTTCTTC.

This clonotype appeared a few times. This sequence joins TRBV3-1 and TRBJ1-2; no clear D gene. This CDR3 is built from 16 residues. From germline, CDR1 is LGHDT and CDR2 YNNKEL (reference sequence). Trimming pared 3 bases from V and 0 bases from J, leaving 14 bases between. CDR3 sequence: CASSHRPTPTNYGYTF. The CDR3 nucleotides are TGTGCCAGCAGCCACCGACCGACGCCTACTAACTATGGCTACACCTTC.

The chain recombines TRBV20-1 with TRBJ2-2, with D uncertain. Germline V lookup: CDR1 DFQATT, CDR2 SNEGSKA (reference sequence). The CDR3 contains 16 residues. Between the trimmed V and J ends, which lost 4 bases and 2 bases, there was a span of 17 bases. The CDR3 is CSATLLEGTNTGELFF. CDR3 DNA sequence: TGCAGTGCTACCCTTCTGGAAGGCACCAACACCGGGGAGCTGTTTTTT.

The chain has TRBV7-2 and TRBJ2-1, with 9 bases that match TRBD2. Germline CDR1 reads SGHTA; CDR2 reads FQGNSA. CDR3 size: 13 residues. J lost 13 bases, V lost 3 bases, and 7 bases had no gene match. The CDR3 DNA is TGTGCCAGCAGCTTGGGACTAGCTGTACGTCAGTTCTTC. This encodes CASSLGLAVRQFF.

Comments on this clonotype: Being one base from a much bigger clone, this may be a read error. CDR3: CASSQNRATNEKLFF. CDR3 DNA sequence: TGTGCCAGCAGCCAAAACAGGGCAACTAATGAAAAACTGTTTTTT. V is TRBV11-2 and J is TRBJ1-4; a possible D gene is TRBD1 (6 bases). Germline-derived CDR1 and CDR2 are SGHAT and FQNNGV. The V end was cut by 5 bases, the J end by 0 bases, with 10 bases between. This CDR3 has 15 residues.

The rearrangement uses TRBV7-9 and TRBJ2-2; D remains unclear. The CDR3 totals 13 residues. V was clipped by 2 bases and J by 7 bases, with 8 bases between them. Germline V gene data show CDR1 as SEHNR and CDR2 as FQNEAQ (reference sequence). Here the CDR3 DNA reads TGTGCCAGCAGCTTAATGCCGAACGGGGAGCTGTTTTTT. Its protein is CASSLMPNGELFF.

The chain couples TRBV11-2 to TRBJ2-1, with D tentatively TRBD1 or TRBD2 (6 bases each). The V end was cut by 8 bases, the J end by 4 bases, with 18 bases between. Per the germline V gene, CDR1 is SGHAT and CDR2 is FQNNGV. This CDR3 spans 15 amino acids. CDR3 sequence reads: CASRGQRDKYNEQFF. The DNA for the CDR3 is TGTGCCAGCCGGGGGCAGCGCGACAAATACAATGAGCAGTTCTTC.

The chain combines TRBV7-8 with TRBJ2-7; D tentatively fits TRBD1 or TRBD2 (5 bases each). Germline V gives CDR1 SGHVS, CDR2 FQNEAQ. The CDR3 runs 17 residues. Between the trimmed V and J ends, which lost 5 bases and 0 bases, there was a span of 20 bases. CDR3: CASSTTKRGLGSYEQYF. CDR3 in DNA: TGTGCCAGCAGCACGACTAAGAGGGGCCTAGGCTCCTACGAGCAGTACTTC. The whole variable domain, remainder taken from reference TRBV7-8 and TRBJ2-7, is GAGVSQSPRYKVAKRGQDVALRCDPISGHVSLFWYQQALGQGPEFLTYFQNEAQLDKSGLPSDRFFAERPEGSVSTLKIQRTQQEDSAVYLCASSTTKRGLGSYEQYFGPGTRLTVT.

This clonotype was seen only a few times. The chain combines TRBV3-1 with TRBJ2-1; D not resolved. Trimming pared 3 bases from V and 9 bases from J, leaving 9 bases between. Germline V gene sequence: CDR1 LGHDT, CDR2 YNNKEL (reference sequence). The CDR3 contains 12 residues. CDR3 nucleotide sequence: TGTGCCAGCAGCCATTCCGGCGCTGAGCAGTTCTTC. It specifies CASSHSGAEQFF.

This clonotype showed up just a few times. The chain couples TRBV12-3 or TRBV12-4 to TRBJ2-1; 13 bases align to TRBD2. Trimming removed 7 bases from V and 3 bases from J; junction bases left unmatched: 12. CDR3 size: 18 residues. The CDR3 sequence: CASTPGTSGVNLYNEQFF. The CDR3 coding sequence is TGTGCCAGCACCCCCGGGACTAGCGGGGTGAACCTCTACAATGAGCAGTTCTTC.

The table lists this clonotype with a few counts. V and J are TRBV5-1 and TRBJ1-2; 8 bases agree with TRBD1. The CDR3 is made up of 18 amino acids. V shed 0 bases and J 2 bases; nucleotides not matched to a gene: 12. The germline gives CDR1 SGHRS, CDR2 YFSETQ. The CDR3 sequence is CASSLAPQGAGRNYGYTF. As DNA, the CDR3 is TGCGCCAGCAGCTTGGCCCCGCAGGGGGCGGGAAGAAACTATGGCTACACCTTC.

The genes are TRBV15 and TRBJ2-2; the D gene is possibly TRBD2 (6 bases). This CDR3 is 19 amino acids long. Germline V gene sequence: CDR1 LNHNV, CDR2 YYDKDF (reference sequence). Trimming cost V 1 base and J 4 bases, with 22 bases left between them. CDR3 coding DNA: TGTGCCACCAGCAGAGTAAGATTGGTTCGGAGGGCGAGCACCGGGGAGCTGTTTTTT. Protein sequence: CATSRVRLVRRASTGELFF.

This clonotype was seen only a few times. The chain uses TRBV3-1 and TRBJ2-7; 14 nucleotides match TRBD2. J was trimmed by 2 bases and V by 3 bases; bases with no gene match: 3. The CDR3 runs 16 residues. Germline V gene data show CDR1 as LGHDT and CDR2 as YNNKEL (reference sequence). This chain's CDR3 is CASSHLTSGRAYEQYF. Here the CDR3 DNA reads TGTGCCAGCAGCCACCTGACTAGCGGGAGGGCCTACGAGCAGTACTTC.

This clonotype occurred a few times. The CDR3 is CASSLGAGTGSTEAFF. In DNA, the CDR3 is TGTGCCAGCAGCTTAGGGGCCGGGACAGGGTCCACTGAAGCTTTCTTT. V is TRBV7-9 and J is TRBJ1-1, with 9 bases fitting TRBD1. After removal of 1 base from V and 4 bases from J, the junction contained 7 bases not matched to a gene. The CDR3 runs to 16 residues. Germline-derived CDR1 and CDR2 are SEHNR and FQNEAQ (reference sequence). Using reference TRBV7-9 and TRBJ1-1 for the parts outside the CDR3, the full variable domain is DTGVSQNPRHKITKRGQNVTFRCDPISEHNRLYWYRQTLGQGPEFLTYFQNEAQLEKSRLLSDRFSAERPKGSFSTLEIQRTEQGDSAMYLCASSLGAGTGSTEAFFGQGTRLTVV.

The sample holds a few counts of this clonotype. This rearrangement joins TRBV20-1 to TRBJ2-3; the D gene is possibly TRBD1 (5 bases). V lost 4 bases and J 6 bases, leaving 14 bases between the germline ends. Germline V gene lookup returns CDR1 DFQATT and CDR2 SNEGSKA (reference sequence). CDR3 length equals 13 residues. The CDR3 sequence is CSAISGATDTQYF. CDR3 DNA: TGCAGTGCTATCAGTGGGGCAACGGATACGCAGTATTTT.

This chain connects TRBV30 to TRBJ1-5; 8 nucleotides align to TRBD1. This CDR3 comprises 14 residues. The J segment lost 2 bases and the V segment lost 1 base, leaving 1 base of the junction unmatched. Germline assignment: CDR1 GTSNPN and CDR2 SVGIG (reference sequence). This CDR3 reads CAWSGGQGNQPQHF. CDR3 coding DNA: TGTGCCTGGAGTGGGGGACAGGGCAATCAGCCCCAGCATTTT.

This chain uses TRBV14 with TRBJ2-1; D not certain. V shed 0 bases and J shed 6 bases, with 18 bases lying between them. CDR1 and CDR2 from the germline V gene are SGHDN and FVKESK. This CDR3 has 17 amino acids. The CDR3 loop reads CASSQDRLRLLGNEQFF. Written as DNA, the CDR3 is TGTGCCAGCAGCCAAGATAGGCTACGCCTCCTTGGCAATGAGCAGTTCTTC.

This clonotype was seen a handful of times. The CDR3 reads CSARDRTSGTHNEQFF. The CDR3 nucleotides read TGCAGTGCTAGAGATCGCACTAGCGGGACCCACAATGAGCAGTTCTTC. This sequence joins TRBV20-1 and TRBJ2-1; 10 positions match TRBD2. CDR3 length: 16 amino acids. Germline assignment: CDR1 DFQATT and CDR2 SNEGSKA (reference sequence). J lost 5 bases, V lost 0 bases, and 7 bases had no gene match.

This clonotype was found a few times. A read error may produce the germline difference seen at one junction end. V and J are TRBV5-1 and TRBJ1-4, with D unresolved. The germline V gene has CDR1 SGHRS and CDR2 YFSETQ. This CDR3 has 13 amino acids. Here the CDR3 reads CASSLAGREKLFF. DNA for the CDR3: TGTGCCAGCAGCTTAGCGGGTCGTGAAAAACTGTTTTTT. The variable domain in full, with the rest retrieved from reference TRBV5-1 and TRBJ1-4, is KAGVTQTPRYLIKTRGQQVTLSCSPISGHRSVSWYQQTPGQGLQFLFEYFSETQRNKGNFPGRFSGRQFSNSRSEMNVSTLELGDSALYLCASSLAGREKLFFGSGTQLSVL.

This clonotype was observed a single time. The V gene is TRBV3-1, the J gene TRBJ2-3, with TRBD2 matching 8 bases. This CDR3 has 15 amino acids. CDR1 and CDR2 from the germline V gene are LGHDT and YNNKEL (reference sequence). The V and J ends lost 5 bases and 1 base, in that order; junction bases with no gene match: 5. The CDR3 region is CASSSVAGRTDTQYF. Written as DNA, the CDR3 is TGTGCCAGCAGCTCTGTAGCGGGGCGCACAGATACGCAGTATTTT.

The genes are TRBV5-5 and TRBJ2-1; TRBD1 might be the D (5 bases). The germline V and J ends were trimmed by 3 bases and 13 bases, with 17 bases remaining between them. The CDR3 spans 13 residues. In germline, CDR1 is SGHKS, CDR2 YYEKEE (reference sequence). CDR3 residues: CASSSTGLETQFF. CDR3 coding DNA: TGTGCCAGCAGCTCTACAGGTTTGGAGACCCAGTTCTTC.

The gene calls are TRBV2 and TRBJ2-3, with 8 bases identical to TRBD2. CDR1 SNHLY and CDR2 FYNNEI come from the germline V gene. CDR3 size: 13 residues. V lost 4 bases and J lost 4; bases outside the gene matches: 1. CDR3 nucleotides: TGTGCCAGCAGTGGGACTAGCCCAGATACGCAGTATTTT. Encoded protein: CASSGTSPDTQYF.